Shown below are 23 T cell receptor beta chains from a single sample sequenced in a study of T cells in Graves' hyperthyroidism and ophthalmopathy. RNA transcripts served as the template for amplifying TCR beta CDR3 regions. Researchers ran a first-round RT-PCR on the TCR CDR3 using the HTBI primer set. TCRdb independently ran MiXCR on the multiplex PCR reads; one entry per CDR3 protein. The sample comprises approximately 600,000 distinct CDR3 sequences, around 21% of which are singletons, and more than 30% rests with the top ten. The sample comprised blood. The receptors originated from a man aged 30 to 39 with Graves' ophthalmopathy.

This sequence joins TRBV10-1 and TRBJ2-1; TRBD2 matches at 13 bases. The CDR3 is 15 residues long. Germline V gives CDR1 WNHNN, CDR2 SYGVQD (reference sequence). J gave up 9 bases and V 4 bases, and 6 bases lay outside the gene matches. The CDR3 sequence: CASSGTSGGQGEQFF. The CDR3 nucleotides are TGCGCCAGCAGTGGGACTAGCGGGGGCCAGGGTGAGCAGTTCTTC.

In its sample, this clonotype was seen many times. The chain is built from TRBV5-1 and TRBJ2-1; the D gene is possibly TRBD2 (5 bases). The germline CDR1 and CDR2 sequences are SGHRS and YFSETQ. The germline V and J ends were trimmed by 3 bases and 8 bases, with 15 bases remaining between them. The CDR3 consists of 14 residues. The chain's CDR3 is CASSSNPPRDEQFF. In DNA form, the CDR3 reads TGCGCCAGCAGCTCGAACCCCCCGAGGGATGAGCAGTTCTTC. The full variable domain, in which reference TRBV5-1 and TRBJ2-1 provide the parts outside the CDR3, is KAGVTQTPRYLIKTRGQQVTLSCSPISGHRSVSWYQQTPGQGLQFLFEYFSETQRNKGNFPGRFSGRQFSNSRSEMNVSTLELGDSALYLCASSSNPPRDEQFFGPGTRLTVL.

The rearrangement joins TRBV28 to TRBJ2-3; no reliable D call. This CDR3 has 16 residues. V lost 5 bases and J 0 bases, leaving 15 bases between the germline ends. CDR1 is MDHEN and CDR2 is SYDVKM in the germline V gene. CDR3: CASSPPKKGSTDTQYF. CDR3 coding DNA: TGTGCCAGCAGTCCCCCTAAAAAAGGTAGCACAGATACGCAGTATTTT. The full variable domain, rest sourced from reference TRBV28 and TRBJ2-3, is DVKVTQSSRYLVKRTGEKVFLECVQDMDHENMFWYRQDPGLGLRLIYFSYDVKMKEKGDIPEGYSVSREKKERFSLILESASTNQTSMYLCASSPPKKGSTDTQYFGPGTRLTVL.

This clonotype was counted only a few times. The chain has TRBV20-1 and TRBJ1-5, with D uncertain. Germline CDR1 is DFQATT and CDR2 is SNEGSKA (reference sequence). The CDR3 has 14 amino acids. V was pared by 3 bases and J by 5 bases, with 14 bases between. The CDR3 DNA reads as TGCAGTGCTAGTTTGCGGAGCTTTGATCAGCCCCAGCATTTT. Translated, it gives CSASLRSFDQPQHF.

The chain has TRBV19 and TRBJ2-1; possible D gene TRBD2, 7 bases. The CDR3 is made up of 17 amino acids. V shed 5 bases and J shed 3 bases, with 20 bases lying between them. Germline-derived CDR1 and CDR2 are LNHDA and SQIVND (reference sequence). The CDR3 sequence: CASSEAGVLAVYNEQFF. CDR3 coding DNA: TGTGCCAGTAGTGAGGCAGGGGTTCTAGCGGTCTACAATGAGCAGTTCTTC.

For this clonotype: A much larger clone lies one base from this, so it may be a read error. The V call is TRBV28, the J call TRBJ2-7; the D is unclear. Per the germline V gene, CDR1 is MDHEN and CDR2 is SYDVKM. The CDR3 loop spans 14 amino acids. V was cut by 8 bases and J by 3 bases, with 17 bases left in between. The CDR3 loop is CASGWDGVRYEQYF. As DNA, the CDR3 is TGTGCCAGCGGCTGGGATGGAGTCCGCTACGAGCAGTACTTC. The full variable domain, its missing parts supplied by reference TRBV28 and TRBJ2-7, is DVKVTQSSRYLVKRTGEKVFLECVQDMDHENMFWYRQDPGLGLRLIYFSYDVKMKEKGDIPEGYSVSREKKERFSLILESASTNQTSMYLCASGWDGVRYEQYFGPGTRLTVT.

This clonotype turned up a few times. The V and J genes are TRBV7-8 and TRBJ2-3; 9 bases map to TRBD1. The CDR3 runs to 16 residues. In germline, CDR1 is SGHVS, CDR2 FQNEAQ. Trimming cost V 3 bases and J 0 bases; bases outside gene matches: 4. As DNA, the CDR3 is TGTGCCAGCAGCTTGGGAACAGGGGGCAGCACAGATACGCAGTATTTT. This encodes CASSLGTGGSTDTQYF.

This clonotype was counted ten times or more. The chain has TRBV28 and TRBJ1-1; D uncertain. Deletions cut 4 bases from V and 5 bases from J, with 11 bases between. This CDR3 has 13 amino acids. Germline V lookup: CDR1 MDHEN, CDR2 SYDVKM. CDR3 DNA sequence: TGTGCCAGCAGTTCCCCAATCGGAACTGAAGCTTTCTTT. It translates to CASSSPIGTEAFF.

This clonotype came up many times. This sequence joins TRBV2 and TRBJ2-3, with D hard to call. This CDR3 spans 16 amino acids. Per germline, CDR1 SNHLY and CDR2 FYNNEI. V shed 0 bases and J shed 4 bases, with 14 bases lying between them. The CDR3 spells CASSEAWRPSPDTQYF. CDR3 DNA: TGTGCCAGCAGTGAAGCGTGGCGGCCTTCCCCAGATACGCAGTATTTT.

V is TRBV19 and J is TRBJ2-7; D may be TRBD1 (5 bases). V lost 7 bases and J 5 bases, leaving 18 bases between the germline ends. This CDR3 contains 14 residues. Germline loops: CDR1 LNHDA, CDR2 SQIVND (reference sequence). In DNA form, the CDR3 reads TGTGCCAGTAAGGATCCCAGGGCGGAGCACGAGCAGTACTTC. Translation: CASKDPRAEHEQYF.

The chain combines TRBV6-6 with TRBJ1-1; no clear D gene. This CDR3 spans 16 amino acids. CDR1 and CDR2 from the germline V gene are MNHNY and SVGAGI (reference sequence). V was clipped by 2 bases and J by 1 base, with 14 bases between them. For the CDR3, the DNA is TGTGCCAGCAGTTACGTGGTGTTAGCGGAGAACACTGAAGCTTTCTTT. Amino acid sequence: CASSYVVLAENTEAFF.

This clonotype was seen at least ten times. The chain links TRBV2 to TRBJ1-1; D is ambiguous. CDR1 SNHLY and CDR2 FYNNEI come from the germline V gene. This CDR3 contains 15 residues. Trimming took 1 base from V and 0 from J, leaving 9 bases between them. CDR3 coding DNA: TGTGCCAGCAGTGAAGGCCCAAGGGTGAACACTGAAGCTTTCTTT. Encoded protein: CASSEGPRVNTEAFF.

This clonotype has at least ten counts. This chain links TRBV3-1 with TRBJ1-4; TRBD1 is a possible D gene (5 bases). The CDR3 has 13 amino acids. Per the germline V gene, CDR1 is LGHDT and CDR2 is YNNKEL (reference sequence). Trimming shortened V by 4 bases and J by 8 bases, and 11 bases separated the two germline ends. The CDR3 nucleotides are TGTGCCAGCAGCCTACGGGGCGGCGAAAAACTGTTTTTT. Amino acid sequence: CASSLRGGEKLFF.

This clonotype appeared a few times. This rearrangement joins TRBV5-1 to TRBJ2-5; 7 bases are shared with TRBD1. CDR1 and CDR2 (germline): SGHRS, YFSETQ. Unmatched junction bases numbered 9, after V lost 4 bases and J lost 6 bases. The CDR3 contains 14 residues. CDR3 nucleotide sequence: TGCGCCAGCAGCCAGACCGACAGGGCCCAGACCCAGTACTTC. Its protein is CASSQTDRAQTQYF.

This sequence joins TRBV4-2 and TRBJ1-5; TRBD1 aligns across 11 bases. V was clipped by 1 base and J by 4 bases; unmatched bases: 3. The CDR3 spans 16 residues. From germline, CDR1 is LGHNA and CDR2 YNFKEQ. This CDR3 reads CASSQGGDRGNQPQHF. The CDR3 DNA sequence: TGTGCCAGCAGCCAAGGGGGGGACAGGGGGAATCAGCCCCAGCATTTT.

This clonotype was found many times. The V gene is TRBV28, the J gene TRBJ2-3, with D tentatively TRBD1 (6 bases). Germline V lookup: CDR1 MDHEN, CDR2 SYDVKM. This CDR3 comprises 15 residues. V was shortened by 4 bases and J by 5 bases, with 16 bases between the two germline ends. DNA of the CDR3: TGTGCCAGCAGTTCTGCCGGACAGTCAAGAGATACGCAGTATTTT. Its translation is CASSSAGQSRDTQYF.

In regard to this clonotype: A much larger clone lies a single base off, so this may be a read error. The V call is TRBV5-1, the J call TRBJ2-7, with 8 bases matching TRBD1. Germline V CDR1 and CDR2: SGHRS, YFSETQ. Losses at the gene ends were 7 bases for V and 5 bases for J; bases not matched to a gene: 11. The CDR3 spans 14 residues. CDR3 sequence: CASGPLDRADEQYF. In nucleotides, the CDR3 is TGCGCCAGCGGCCCATTGGACAGGGCGGACGAGCAGTACTTC.

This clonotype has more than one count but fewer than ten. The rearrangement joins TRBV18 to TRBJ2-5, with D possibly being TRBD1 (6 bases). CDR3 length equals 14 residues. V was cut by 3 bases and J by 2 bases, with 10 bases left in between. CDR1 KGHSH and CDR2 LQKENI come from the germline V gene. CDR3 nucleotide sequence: TGTGCCAGCTCACCGTGGGACACACAAGAGACCCAGTACTTC. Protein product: CASSPWDTQETQYF.

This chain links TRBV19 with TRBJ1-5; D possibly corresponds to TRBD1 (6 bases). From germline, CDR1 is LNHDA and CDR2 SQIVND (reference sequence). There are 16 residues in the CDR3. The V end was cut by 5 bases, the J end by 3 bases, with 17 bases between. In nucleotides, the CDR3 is TGTGCCAGTAGTGCGCTTCCGGGACAAGCCAATCAGCCCCAGCATTTT. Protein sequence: CASSALPGQANQPQHF.

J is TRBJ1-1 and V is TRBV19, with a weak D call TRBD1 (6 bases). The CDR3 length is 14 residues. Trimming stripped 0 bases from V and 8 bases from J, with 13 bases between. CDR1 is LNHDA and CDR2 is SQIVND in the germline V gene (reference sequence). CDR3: CASSIDRTEEEAFF. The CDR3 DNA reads TGTGCCAGTAGTATAGACAGGACAGAAGAAGAAGCTTTCTTT.

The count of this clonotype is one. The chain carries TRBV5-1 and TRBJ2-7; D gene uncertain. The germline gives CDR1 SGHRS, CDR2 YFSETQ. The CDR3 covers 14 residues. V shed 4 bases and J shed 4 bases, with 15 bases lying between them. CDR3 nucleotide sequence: TGCGCCAGCAGCCCGTCGAACTCACTTTACGAGCAGTACTTC. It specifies CASSPSNSLYEQYF. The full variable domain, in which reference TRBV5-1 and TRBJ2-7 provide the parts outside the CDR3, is KAGVTQTPRYLIKTRGQQVTLSCSPISGHRSVSWYQQTPGQGLQFLFEYFSETQRNKGNFPGRFSGRQFSNSRSEMNVSTLELGDSALYLCASSPSNSLYEQYFGPGTRLTVT.

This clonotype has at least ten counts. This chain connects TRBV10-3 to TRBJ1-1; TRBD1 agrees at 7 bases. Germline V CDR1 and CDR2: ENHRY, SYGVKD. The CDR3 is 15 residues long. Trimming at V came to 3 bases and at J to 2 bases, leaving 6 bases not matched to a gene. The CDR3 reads CAISEPTGSNTEAFF. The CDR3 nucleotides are TGTGCCATCAGTGAACCGACAGGGAGCAACACTGAAGCTTTCTTT.

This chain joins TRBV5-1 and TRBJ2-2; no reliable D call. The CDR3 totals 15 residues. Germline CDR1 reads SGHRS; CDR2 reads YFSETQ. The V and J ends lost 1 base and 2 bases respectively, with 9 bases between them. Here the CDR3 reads CASSLLAGNTGELFF. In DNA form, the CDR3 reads TGCGCCAGCAGCTTGTTAGCCGGAAACACCGGGGAGCTGTTTTTT.